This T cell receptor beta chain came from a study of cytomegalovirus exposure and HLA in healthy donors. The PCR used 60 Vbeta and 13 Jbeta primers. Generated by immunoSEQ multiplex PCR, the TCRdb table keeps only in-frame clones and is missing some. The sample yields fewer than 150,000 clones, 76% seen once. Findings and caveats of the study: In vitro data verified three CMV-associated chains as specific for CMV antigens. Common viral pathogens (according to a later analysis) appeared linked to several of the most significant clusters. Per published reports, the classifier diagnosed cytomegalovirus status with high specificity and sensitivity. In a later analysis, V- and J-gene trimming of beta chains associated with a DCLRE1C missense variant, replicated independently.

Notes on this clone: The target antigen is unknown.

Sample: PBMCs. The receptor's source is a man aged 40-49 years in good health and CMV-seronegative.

CDR3 loop: CASSLEGLSGNTIYF. CDR3 coding DNA: TGTGCCAGCAGCTTGGAGGGACTCTCTGGAAACACCATATATTTT. J is TRBJ1-3 and V is TRBV5-6; possible D gene TRBD1, 5 bases. This CDR3 has 15 residues. Deletions cut 0 bases from V and 0 bases from J, with 7 bases between. Germline lookup yields CDR1 SGHDT and CDR2 YYEEEE.